The text below deals with one TCR beta chain. Its antigen is not yet known. The record has no base qualities; no much larger clone is one base away. From the cysteine up to the phenylalanine, the CDR3 has a length of 17 residues. Of all the DNA, just the CDR3 is kept, 51 bases in frame from base 1. The germline V gene gives CDR1 as SGHNT and CDR2 as YENEEA. V and J lose 1 base and 0 bases, and a span of 13 bases separates them. The sample belongs to a study of T cell changes during pregnancy in multiple sclerosis (dated 2019 in TCRdb). As for the study more broadly: The study examined how the T cell repertoire changed over the course of pregnancy in women with multiple sclerosis.

The library was produced with the immunoSEQ multiplex PCR assay. TCRdb took over this immuneACCESS table, retaining in-frame rearrangements with V and J assigned. Such tables are incomplete; in checked studies, under half of the missing clones stem from an unresolved V gene, and the remainder is unexplained. The sample has about 40,000 clones on record, 90% to 95% of them singletons. The leading ten clones occupy around 1.2% of the sample. The rearrangement joined TRBV11-3 to TRBJ2-1, with the D gene uncertain. The sequences come from peripheral blood, collected before pregnancy. The TCR comes from a female donor with multiple sclerosis, enrolled in a pregnancy study. The CDR3 protein is CASSLVGGASSYNEQFF. In nucleotide form, the sequence is TGTGCCAGCAGCTTAGTAGGCGGAGCCAGCTCCTACAATGAGCAGTTCTTC.